A single sample gave rise to the 30 T cell receptor beta chains below, sequenced in a study of T-cell reconstitution after alpha-beta-depleted transplantation in children. Preparation of the TCRbeta library involved a method that used unique molecular identifiers. TCRdb reanalysed the PCR reads using MiXCR and keeps one entry per CDR3 protein. The sample records a few hundred thousand distinct CDR3 sequences, roughly 14% being singletons. Sequenced here: PBMCs, sampled from the stem cell graft. The receptors come from a human donor who donated a stem cell graft to a child with Fanconi anemia.

This chain joins TRBV5-1 and TRBJ2-2; D may be TRBD1 or TRBD2 (5 bases each). Germline-derived CDR1 and CDR2 are SGHRS and YFSETQ. V gave up 6 bases and J gave up 3 bases, with 9 bases separating them. CDR3 length equals 13 residues. Here the CDR3 DNA reads TGCGCCAGCACCGGGGCGGACACCGGGGAGCTGTTTTTT. Its protein is CASTGADTGELFF.

The chain employs TRBV7-8 and TRBJ2-1, with D possibly TRBD2 on 7 matching bases. This CDR3 region has 17 residues. Trimming removed 1 base from V and 2 bases from J, with 15 bases in between. Looked up from germline, CDR1 is SGHVS and CDR2 is FQNEAQ. The CDR3 region has the DNA TGTGCCAGCAGCTTAGGTTACCGGGGGGCCACCTACAATGAGCAGTTCTTC. This translates into CASSLGYRGATYNEQFF.

Ten or more counts support this clonotype. The chain has TRBV7-6 and TRBJ2-7; 8 bases map to TRBD1. CDR3 size: 14 residues. CDR1 and CDR2 (germline): SGHVS, FNYEAQ. The J segment lost 6 bases and the V segment lost 5 bases, leaving 9 bases of the junction unmatched. The CDR3 DNA sequence: TGTGCCAGCAGCCAGTTTCAGGGGGCCGGCGAGCAGTACTTC. Protein sequence: CASSQFQGAGEQYF.

The chain carries TRBV20-1 and TRBJ1-1, with a weak D call TRBD1 (5 bases). The germline V and J ends were trimmed by 7 bases and 5 bases, with 14 bases remaining between them. The germline V gene has CDR1 DFQATT and CDR2 SNEGSKA (reference sequence). The CDR3 length is 12 residues. The DNA of the CDR3 is TGCAGTGTTACCCGGGGGGGAACTGAAGCTTTCTTT. Its translation: CSVTRGGTEAFF.

This clonotype was observed at least ten times. V usage is TRBV5-8 and J usage is TRBJ1-2; 8 bases are a match to TRBD1. The germline V gene encodes CDR1 SGHTS and CDR2 YDEGEE. The J segment lost 3 bases and the V segment lost 4 bases, leaving 5 bases of the junction unmatched. The CDR3 covers 14 residues. The DNA of the CDR3 is TGTGCCAGCAGCCCCGGGACAGGCCACTATGGCTACACCTTC. It yields the protein CASSPGTGHYGYTF.

This clonotype was seen only a few times. V is TRBV12-3 or TRBV12-4 and J is TRBJ2-1; D might be TRBD2 (5 bases). V was trimmed by 6 bases and J by 8 bases, leaving 14 bases between them. The CDR3 has 13 residues. The CDR3 sequence: CASRAVQFDEQFF. In DNA form, the CDR3 reads TGTGCCAGCAGAGCGGTTCAATTCGATGAGCAGTTCTTC.

This clonotype appeared many times. The chain has TRBV29-1 and TRBJ2-3; tentatively, D is TRBD1 (6 bases). The CDR3 consists of 14 residues. The germline gives CDR1 SQVTM, CDR2 ANQGSEA. V was clipped by 6 bases and J by 5 bases, with 18 bases between them. The CDR3 DNA reads as TGCAGCGTCGTTACAGGGAGTCGGGTAGATACGCAGTATTTT. This codes for CSVVTGSRVDTQYF.

Concerning this clonotype: Germline is not matched at one junction end, which may reflect a read error. The rearrangement uses TRBV10-3 and TRBJ1-5; D is unclear. The V gene's germline CDR1 is ENHRY and CDR2 SYGVKD. This CDR3 contains 16 residues. CDR3 amino acids: CAISKSGQISNQPQHF. Here the CDR3 DNA reads TGTGCCATCAGTAAGTCGGGCCAGATCAGCAATCAGCCCCAGCATTTT.

This clonotype has a count of ten or more. The gene calls are TRBV29-1 and TRBJ1-5; no definite D call. V was pared by 4 bases and J by 7 bases, with 11 bases between. Germline V CDR1 and CDR2: SQVTM, ANQGSEA. CDR3 length: 12 amino acids. The CDR3 loop reads CSVGEGGQPQHF. The CDR3 region has the DNA TGCAGCGTTGGGGAGGGAGGACAGCCCCAGCATTTT. The full variable domain, rest sourced from reference TRBV29-1 and TRBJ1-5, is SAVISQKPSRDICQRGTSLTIQCQVDSQVTMMFWYRQQPGQSLTLIATANQGSEATYESGFVIDKFPISRPNLTFSTLTVSNMSPEDSSIYLCSVGEGGQPQHFGDGTRLSIL.

This clonotype was recorded a few times. The chain links TRBV4-2 to TRBJ2-1; weak D call: TRBD2 (5 bases). V lost 0 bases and J 9 bases, leaving 21 bases between the germline ends. The CDR3 consists of 17 residues. CDR1 and CDR2 from the germline V gene are LGHNA and YNFKEQ. The CDR3 spells CASSQDPLGYEGSEQFF. In nucleotides, the CDR3 is TGTGCCAGCAGCCAAGATCCCCTGGGCTACGAGGGTTCTGAGCAGTTCTTC.

This clonotype was seen many times. The V gene is TRBV4-3, the J gene TRBJ2-1; 7 bases match TRBD1. Germline CDR1 is LGHNA and CDR2 is YSLEER. V trimming: 4 bases; J trimming: 4 bases; junction bases outside the gene matches: 16. The CDR3 runs to 18 residues. The CDR3 is CASSPSAPLGQDYNEQFF. The DNA for the CDR3 is TGCGCCAGCAGCCCAAGTGCTCCGCTCGGACAGGATTACAATGAGCAGTTCTTC.

The sample holds many counts of this clonotype. V and J are TRBV7-2 and TRBJ2-3; 7 bases map to TRBD2. Trimming took 4 bases from V and 5 from J; bases not matched to a gene: 12. Germline CDR1 is SGHTA and CDR2 is FQGNSA. The CDR3 contains 16 residues. The CDR3 sequence: CASSSGTGGGGDTQYF. Here the CDR3 DNA reads TGTGCCAGCAGCTCAGGAACGGGGGGAGGCGGAGATACGCAGTATTTT.

A few counts support this clonotype. V and J are TRBV30 and TRBJ2-2, with 14 nucleotides matching TRBD2. The CDR3 is 15 amino acids. V trimming: 3 bases; J trimming: 4 bases; junction bases outside the gene matches: 1. Germline-derived CDR1 and CDR2 are GTSNPN and SVGIG (reference sequence). CDR3 in amino acids: CAWRTSGGATGELFF. The CDR3 coding sequence is TGTGCCTGGAGGACTAGCGGGGGGGCCACCGGGGAGCTGTTTTTT.

At least ten counts were recorded for this clonotype. V usage is TRBV28 and J usage is TRBJ2-1, with 8 bases identical to TRBD2. The J segment lost 4 bases and the V segment lost 5 bases, leaving 4 bases of the junction unmatched. This CDR3 is built from 14 residues. Germline CDR1 and CDR2: MDHEN and SYDVKM. In DNA form, the CDR3 reads TGTGCCAGCAGTCCCGGGGGGGCTTACAATGAGCAGTTCTTC. Protein: CASSPGGAYNEQFF.

V and J are TRBV7-2 and TRBJ2-1; no clear D. Trimming removed 5 bases from V and 9 bases from J, with 11 bases in between. The CDR3 runs to 12 residues. Germline CDR1 is SGHTA and CDR2 is FQGNSA. CDR3 region: CASSPYRIEQFF. The CDR3 nucleotides are TGTGCCAGCAGCCCCTATCGGATTGAGCAGTTCTTC.

The chain couples TRBV25-1 to TRBJ1-1; 9 bases fit TRBD1. The CDR3 sequence is 12 residues long. The junction had 4 bases not matched to a gene; V was cut back by 7 bases and J by 7 bases. Germline V lookup: CDR1 MGHDK, CDR2 SYGVNS. The CDR3 DNA sequence: TGTGCCAGCAAGGGACAGGGACTTGAAGCTTTCTTT. It encodes CASKGQGLEAFF.

This clonotype was seen many times. CDR3: CASSRQGDSYGYTF. The CDR3 nucleotides read TGTGCCAGCAGCCGACAGGGCGATAGCTATGGCTACACCTTC. This chain uses TRBV4-2 with TRBJ1-2; 7 bases match TRBD1. This CDR3 has 14 amino acids. The junction had 6 bases not matched to a gene; V was cut back by 4 bases and J by 4 bases. Germline CDR1 LGHNA, CDR2 YNFKEQ.

This clonotype has only a few counts. The rearrangement links TRBV3-1 to TRBJ2-3; D is unclear. Trimming removed 3 bases from V and 6 bases from J, with 13 bases in between. This CDR3 is built from 14 residues. CDR1 and CDR2 (germline): LGHDT, YNNKEL (reference sequence). The CDR3 DNA sequence: TGTGCCAGCAGCCACACCTCCGACCAGGATACGCAGTATTTT. Its protein product is CASSHTSDQDTQYF.

This clonotype was detected a few times. The chain recombines TRBV6-5 with TRBJ2-2, with D possibly TRBD2 on 5 matching bases. Germline V gene data show CDR1 as MNHEY and CDR2 as SVGAGI. V shed 0 bases and J shed 1 base, with 9 bases lying between them. The CDR3 runs 16 residues. CDR3 amino acids: CASSYSAAVNTGELFF. The CDR3 DNA follows: TGTGCCAGCAGTTACTCGGCAGCGGTGAACACCGGGGAGCTGTTTTTT.

This clonotype appeared once. The V and J genes are TRBV5-1 and TRBJ2-1, with 10 positions matching TRBD1. Germline values: CDR1 SGHRS, CDR2 YFSETQ. The CDR3 is 16 residues long. With V trimmed by 0 bases and J by 8 bases, 8 bases remained unmatched. The CDR3 coding sequence is TGCGCCAGCAGCTTGGTGGGACAGGGGTCTGGGTATGAGCAGTTCTTC. This codes for CASSLVGQGSGYEQFF.

The table lists this clonotype with many counts. V usage is TRBV6-1 and J usage is TRBJ1-5, with 7 bases aligning to TRBD1. The CDR3 consists of 13 residues. Germline V gene sequence: CDR1 MNHNS, CDR2 SASEGT. The trim removed 7 bases at V and 2 bases at J, leaving 2 bases unmatched. For the CDR3, the DNA is TGTGCCAGCATGACAGGGCGCAATCAGCCCCAGCATTTT. This codes for CASMTGRNQPQHF.

Note on this clonotype: The junction shows a germline mismatch at one end, possibly a read error. The chain employs TRBV4-2 and TRBJ2-5, with D possibly TRBD2 on 6 matching bases. The CDR3 sequence is 14 residues long. Germline loops: CDR1 LGHNA, CDR2 YNFKEQ. CDR3 sequence reads: CASSLMGSRETQNF. CDR3 DNA sequence: TGTGCCAGCAGTCTCATGGGGTCTCGGGAGACCCAGAACTTC.

This clonotype was recorded at least ten times. V and J are TRBV12-3 or TRBV12-4 and TRBJ2-3; the D is unclear. V was shortened by 6 bases and J by 3 bases, with 13 bases between the two germline ends. There are 14 residues in the CDR3. CDR3 residues: CASSRSSRTDTQYF. Written as DNA, the CDR3 is TGTGCCAGCAGCCGGTCAAGTAGGACAGATACGCAGTATTTT.

This chain uses TRBV28 with TRBJ2-3; D remains ambiguous. The CDR3 has 15 amino acids. From germline, CDR1 is MDHEN and CDR2 SYDVKM. V lost 6 bases to trimming and J lost 0 bases, with 13 bases between them. CDR3 bases: TGTGCCAGCAGCCTGCTGGGCATAAGCACAGATACGCAGTATTTT. Its translation is CASSLLGISTDTQYF.

The gene calls are TRBV2 and TRBJ2-5; the D gene is possibly TRBD1 (5 bases). Germline CDR1 SNHLY, CDR2 FYNNEI. This CDR3 has 15 amino acids. V shed 3 bases and J shed 2 bases, with 13 bases lying between them. This chain's CDR3 is CASSEWGLPQETQYF. The CDR3 bases are TGTGCCAGCAGTGAGTGGGGCCTCCCACAAGAGACCCAGTACTTC.

With respect to this clonotype: The CDR3 does not close with the conserved phenylalanine or tryptophan, likely indicating a read error. J is TRBJ1-1 and V is TRBV7-9; TRBD1 aligns across 7 bases. This CDR3 region has 13 residues. Germline CDR1 is SEHNR and CDR2 is FQNEAQ (reference sequence). The J segment lost 3 bases and the V segment lost 3 bases, leaving 1 base of the junction unmatched. The CDR3 nucleotides read TGTGCCAGCAGCTTCACAGGGGACACTGAAGCTTTCTCT. Its protein product is CASSFTGDTEAFS.

This clonotype was counted many times. The V call is TRBV12-3 or TRBV12-4, the J call TRBJ2-5, with D unresolved. This CDR3 region has 13 residues. V lost 2 bases to trimming and J lost 3 bases, with 7 bases between them. DNA for the CDR3: TGTGCCAGCAGTTTATATCCCAAAGAGACCCAGTACTTC. Translating gives CASSLYPKETQYF.

The J gene is TRBJ1-1, the V gene TRBV11-2; a possible D gene is TRBD1 (6 bases). The length of the CDR3 is 16 residues. Trimming pared 3 bases from V and 1 base from J, leaving 15 bases between. The V gene's germline CDR1 is SGHAT and CDR2 FQNNGV. The CDR3 loop is CASSFSGGLGNTEAFF. DNA of the CDR3: TGTGCCAGCAGCTTTAGTGGGGGCCTTGGGAACACTGAAGCTTTCTTT.

CDR3: CASSPQGTRSDTQYF. In DNA, the CDR3 is TGTGCCAGCAGCCCCCAGGGGACCCGGTCGGATACGCAGTATTTT. This rearrangement joins TRBV7-9 to TRBJ2-3, with a weak D call TRBD1 (6 bases). Germline CDR1 reads SEHNR; CDR2 reads FQNEAQ (reference sequence). CDR3 length: 15 amino acids. V gave up 5 bases and J gave up 6 bases, with 18 bases separating them. Full variable domain (rest looked up from reference TRBV7-9 and TRBJ2-3): DTGVSQNPRHKITKRGQNVTFRCDPISEHNRLYWYRQTLGQGPEFLTYFQNEAQLEKSRLLSDRFSAERPKGSFSTLEIQRTEQGDSAMYLCASSPQGTRSDTQYFGPGTRLTVL.

This clonotype was detected ten times or more. The chain uses TRBV5-1 and TRBJ2-5; D gene ambiguous. Looked up from germline, CDR1 is SGHRS and CDR2 is YFSETQ. The CDR3 is 11 residues long. V gave up 5 bases and J gave up 5 bases, with 7 bases separating them. The CDR3 nucleotides are TGCGCCAGCAGGGGTTCGGAGACCCAGTACTTC. Encoded protein: CASRGSETQYF. Filled out from reference TRBV5-1 and TRBJ2-5, the complete variable domain reads KAGVTQTPRYLIKTRGQQVTLSCSPISGHRSVSWYQQTPGQGLQFLFEYFSETQRNKGNFPGRFSGRQFSNSRSEMNVSTLELGDSALYLCASRGSETQYFGPGTRLLVL.